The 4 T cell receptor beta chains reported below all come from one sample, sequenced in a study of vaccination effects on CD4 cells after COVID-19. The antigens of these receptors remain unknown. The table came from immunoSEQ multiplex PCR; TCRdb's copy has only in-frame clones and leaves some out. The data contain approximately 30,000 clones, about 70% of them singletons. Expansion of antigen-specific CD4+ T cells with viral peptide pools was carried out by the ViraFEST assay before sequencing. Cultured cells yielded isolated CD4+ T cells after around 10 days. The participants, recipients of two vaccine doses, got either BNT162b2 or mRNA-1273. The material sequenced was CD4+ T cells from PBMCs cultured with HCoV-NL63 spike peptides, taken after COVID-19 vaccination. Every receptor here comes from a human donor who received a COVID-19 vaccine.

The CDR3 bases are TGTGCCAGCAGCCCGGGGGCCAGCGGGAGTAGGATGGGGCAGTTCTTC. It is translated as CASSPGASGSRMGQFF. This chain connects TRBV21-1 to TRBJ2-1; the table's D call TRBD2 went unverified against the DNA. TRBV21-1 is marked as a pseudogene. The CDR3 is made up of 16 amino acids.

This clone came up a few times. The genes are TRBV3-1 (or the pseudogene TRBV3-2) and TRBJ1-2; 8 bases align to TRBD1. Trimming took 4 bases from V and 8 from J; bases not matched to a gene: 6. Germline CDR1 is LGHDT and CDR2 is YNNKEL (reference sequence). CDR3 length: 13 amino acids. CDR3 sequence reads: CASSLDRGGGYTF. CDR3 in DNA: TGTGCCAGCAGCCTAGACAGGGGAGGCGGCTACACCTTC.

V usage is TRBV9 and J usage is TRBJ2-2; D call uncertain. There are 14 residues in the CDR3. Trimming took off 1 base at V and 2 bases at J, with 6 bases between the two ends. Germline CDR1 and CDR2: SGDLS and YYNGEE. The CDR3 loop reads CASSVSPNTGELFF. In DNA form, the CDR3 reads TGTGCCAGCAGCGTATCCCCTAACACCGGGGAGCTGTTTTTT.

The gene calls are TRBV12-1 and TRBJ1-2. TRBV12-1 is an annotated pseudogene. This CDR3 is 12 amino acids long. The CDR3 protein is CASTLRAVRVGF. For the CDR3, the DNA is TGTGCCAGCACCCTACGGGCGGTGCGTGTGGGCTTC.